This TCR beta chain emerged from a study of blood T cell repertoires in COVID-19 (dated by TCRdb to between 2020 and 2021). About the full investigation: Samples from collaborators originated in the United States, Italy and Spain and spanned both the acute and convalescent phases of COVID-19. HLA class I and class II types, where available, came from metadata supplied by the sample provider rather than from assay-based typing. The repertoires were released in a freely available public database meant as a resource for research on the immune response to SARS-CoV-2. The samples were drawn from two sources: the first 160 participants of the ongoing ImmuneRACE study, and fewer than 1,500 subjects contributed by 6 global collaborators. The material from the prospective study consisted of cDNA or gDNA derived from T cells, B-cell-depleted T cells, or PBMCs. Subjects who had been exposed to COVID-19, were actively infected with it, or had recovered from it provided the deeply sampled blood TCRbeta repertoires that made up the dataset. Nearly every sample came with metadata listing a de-identified subject ID, COVID-19 status, age in years and sex.

What the research found in general, with its limitations: The amount of clinical and demographic metadata varied by source and participant and was provided uncurated.

CDR1 and CDR2, per the germline V gene, are MNHEY and SVGAGI. The CDR3 runs 12 residues from the cysteine to the phenylalanine. Kept here is only the CDR3 DNA, which spans 36 bases and is read in frame from base 1. V is cut by 6 bases and J by 9 bases, and the space between the germline ends is 14 bases. In regard to this clone: This receptor's antigen is unknown. No quality values exist for individual bases; no much larger clone is one base distant.

TCRbeta CDR3 regions were amplified from genomic DNA by means of the immunoSEQ Assay, a bias-controlled multiplex PCR. The authors' analysis ran thus. Within the assay, amplification of reference gene primers was used to estimate how many nucleated cells each sample contained. Sequence reads were collapsed and filtered to measure the absolute abundance of every unique TCRbeta CDR3 rearrangement. Productive Simpson clonality was computed per sample as the square root of Simpson's diversity index over productive rearrangements. TCRdb's version of the immuneACCESS table is confined to in-frame rearrangements and falls short of the full clone set. An unresolved V gene accounts for under half of the shortfall where checked; the remainder is of unknown origin. The V and J calls and clone size come from that table; D and trimming were worked out from the DNA. The sample includes 45,000 to 55,000 clones, with 83% observed a single time. The top ten constitute 5.3% of the sample.

Each collaborating institution followed its own protocols to collect whole blood in K2EDTA tubes. For TCRbeta analysis, collaborators shipped samples in one of three forms: frozen whole blood, isolated PBMCs, or DNA extracted from either of those sample types. Sequenced sample: peripheral blood. Rearrangement joined TRBV6-5 to TRBJ2-5; D gene: possibly TRBD2, on 5 matching bases. The sequence came from a human donor in a cohort sampled during active COVID-19. The CDR3: CASSSIRGSQYF. The DNA sequence is given as TGTGCCAGCAGCTCCATACGAGGGTCCCAGTACTTC.